The next 30 T cell receptor beta chains were all read from a single sample in a study of T cell repertoires in cytomegalovirus infection. TCRdb redid the calling of the reads with MiXCR, one entry per CDR3 protein. Of roughly 990,000 distinct CDR3 sequences listed, less than 40% were seen once; the top ten hold 11% to 15%. No antigen is known for these receptors. This specimen was cultured CD8+ T cells from PBMCs, taken from culture after CMV antigen stimulation. All receptors derive from a human donor in good health (CMV status not recorded). Some clones in this sample may be carry-over from other donors' samples.

This clonotype was detected ten times or more. The chain recombines TRBV6-5 with TRBJ2-5, with TRBD2 matching 7 bases. The CDR3 length is 14 residues. V lost 0 bases to trimming and J lost 4 bases; unmatched junction nucleotides: 2. The V gene's germline CDR1 is MNHEY and CDR2 SVGAGI. CDR3 nucleotide sequence: TGTGCCAGCAGTTACTCGTCGGGGGGAGAGACCCAGTACTTC. As protein: CASSYSSGGETQYF.

This clonotype came up a few times. J is TRBJ2-2 and V is TRBV4-1; 11 nucleotides agree with TRBD2. Germline lookup yields CDR1 MGHRA and CDR2 YSYEKL. V gave up 4 bases and J gave up 4 bases; unmatched junction bases: 5. The CDR3 runs to 16 residues. CDR3 coding DNA: TGCGCCAGCAGCCGAATAGCGGGGGGGTCCACCGGGGAGCTGTTTTTT. Translation gives CASSRIAGGSTGELFF.

The chain carries TRBV4-3 and TRBJ2-1; TRBD2 matches 9 bases. Trimming removed 1 base from V and 8 bases from J; junction bases left unmatched: 3. Germline CDR1 is LGHNA and CDR2 is YSLEER. The CDR3 length is 14 residues. The CDR3 DNA follows: TGCGCCAGCAGCCAAGTAGCGGGGGTGGATGAGCAGTTCTTC. This translates into CASSQVAGVDEQFF.

The genes are TRBV7-9 and TRBJ1-3; D is ambiguous. Germline V gene sequence: CDR1 SEHNR, CDR2 FQNEAQ (reference sequence). CDR3 size: 17 residues. The ends were cut back, 8 bases at V and 8 bases at J, with 28 bases in the middle. CDR3 sequence (DNA): TGTGCCAGCTTAGAGGAGAACGTCGGCCCCAGCGTGTACACCATATATTTT. Translated: CASLEENVGPSVYTIYF.

This clonotype has only a few counts. V usage is TRBV12-3 or TRBV12-4 and J usage is TRBJ2-7; TRBD1 might be the D (5 bases). The length of the CDR3 is 15 residues. V was cut by 1 base and J by 4 bases, with 14 bases left in between. The chain's CDR3 is CASSLGVGQMYEQYF. The CDR3 DNA is TGTGCCAGCAGTTTAGGGGTGGGGCAGATGTACGAGCAGTACTTC.

This chain connects TRBV28 to TRBJ1-1, with D maybe TRBD1 (5 bases). CDR3 length: 16 residues. Trimming stripped 3 bases from V and 0 bases from J, with 14 bases between. From germline, CDR1 is MDHEN and CDR2 SYDVKM. The CDR3 sequence is CASSLGPGRLNTEAFF. For the CDR3, the DNA is TGTGCCAGCAGTTTGGGTCCAGGGCGCTTGAACACTGAAGCTTTCTTT. Based on the CDR3 plus reference TRBV28 and TRBJ1-1, the full variable domain is DVKVTQSSRYLVKRTGEKVFLECVQDMDHENMFWYRQDPGLGLRLIYFSYDVKMKEKGDIPEGYSVSREKKERFSLILESASTNQTSMYLCASSLGPGRLNTEAFFGQGTRLTVV.

The rearrangement links TRBV7-2 to TRBJ2-7, with D possibly matching TRBD2 (6 bases). CDR3 size: 13 residues. CDR1 and CDR2 from the germline V gene are SGHTA and FQGNSA. The ends were cut back, 3 bases at V and 6 bases at J, with 12 bases in the middle. The CDR3 DNA reads TGTGCCAGCAGCTTGGGGGGAGTAAGCGAGCAGTACGTC. Protein: CASSLGGVSEQYV.

The V call is TRBV15, the J call TRBJ2-2, with D possibly TRBD2 on 6 matching bases. There are 18 residues in the CDR3. Germline-derived CDR1 and CDR2 are LNHNV and YYDKDF (reference sequence). With 1 base removed from V and 1 base from J, the gap between germline ends came to 16 bases. The CDR3 here is CATSRGWEVTGNTGELFF. DNA of the CDR3: TGTGCCACCAGCAGAGGCTGGGAGGTTACGGGGAACACCGGGGAGCTGTTTTTT.

This clonotype has ten or more counts. V gene TRBV7-2 combines with J gene TRBJ2-1, with D possibly called TRBD1 or TRBD2 (5 bases each). This CDR3 region has 13 residues. V lost 3 bases, J lost 8 bases, and 11 bases lay in between. Germline V lookup: CDR1 SGHTA, CDR2 FQGNSA. The CDR3 nucleotides are TGTGCCAGCAGCTTGGGACGGAGTGATGAGCAGTTCTTC. It translates to CASSLGRSDEQFF.

With respect to this clonotype: The junction shows a germline mismatch at one end, possibly a read error. J is TRBJ2-3 and V is TRBV11-2; tentative D call: TRBD1 (5 bases). The CDR3 totals 17 residues. Per germline, CDR1 SGHAT and CDR2 FQNNGV. CDR3 protein: CASSLEIWTRTTDTQCF. CDR3 nucleotide sequence: TGTGCCAGCAGCTTAGAAATCTGGACAAGGACCACAGATACGCAGTGTTTT.

On this clonotype: This clone may be a read error of a much larger clone one base away. V and J are TRBV7-6 and TRBJ2-7; D is unresolved. The CDR3 runs to 13 residues. Germline CDR1 is SGHVS and CDR2 is FNYEAQ. The CDR3 protein is CANSLEDGYEQYV. CDR3 coding DNA: TGTGCCAACAGCTTAGAGGACGGCTACGAGCAGTACGTC.

This clonotype was detected many times. This chain uses TRBV12-3 or TRBV12-4 with TRBJ1-2, with TRBD1 identical over 10 bases. V was clipped by 5 bases and J by 6 bases; unmatched bases: 9. This CDR3 region has 15 residues. The CDR3 bases are TGTGCCAGCAGTCGCCCCGGGACAGGGGCGGATGGCTACACCTTC. It yields the protein CASSRPGTGADGYTF.

This clonotype was detected a few times. V usage is TRBV6-1 and J usage is TRBJ1-6; tentative D call: TRBD1 (6 bases). This CDR3 is built from 13 residues. Per germline, CDR1 MNHNS and CDR2 SASEGT. Trimming took 10 bases from V and 6 from J, leaving 13 bases between them. The CDR3 nucleotides are TGTGCCACCCGACAGGATCCTAATTCACCCCTCCACTTT. As protein: CATRQDPNSPLHF.

This clonotype came up a few times. The V and J genes are TRBV4-1 and TRBJ2-1; D is undetermined. The CDR3 is 13 amino acids. The V gene's germline CDR1 is MGHRA and CDR2 YSYEKL. V shed 4 bases and J shed 9 bases, with 13 bases lying between them. The CDR3 loop reads CASSPRSQVEQFF. The CDR3 nucleotides read TGCGCCAGCAGCCCCAGAAGTCAAGTTGAGCAGTTCTTC.

This clonotype occurred a few times. The genes are TRBV2 and TRBJ2-5; D is possibly TRBD1 (6 bases). The CDR3 contains 17 residues. V was cut by 4 bases and J by 0 bases, with 18 bases left in between. Per germline, CDR1 SNHLY and CDR2 FYNNEI. The CDR3 nucleotides read TGTGCCAGCAGTGTGCCCTCGACAGGAGTGTACCAAGAGACCCAGTACTTC. It specifies CASSVPSTGVYQETQYF.

The chain carries TRBV4-1 and TRBJ1-1, with 9 bases that match TRBD1. The J segment lost 0 bases and the V segment lost 4 bases, leaving 6 bases of the junction unmatched. The CDR3 covers 16 residues. Germline values: CDR1 MGHRA, CDR2 YSYEKL. The DNA of the CDR3 is TGCGCCAGCAGCCCACAGGGGGCGGGGATGAACACTGAAGCTTTCTTT. Translating gives CASSPQGAGMNTEAFF.

The gene calls are TRBV7-9 and TRBJ1-1; D unclear. The CDR3 runs to 13 residues. CDR1 and CDR2 (germline): SEHNR, FQNEAQ (reference sequence). Trimming cost V 4 bases and J 7 bases, with 13 bases left between them. For the CDR3, the DNA is TGTGCCAGCAGCTCCAGTCAAACCCTTGAAGCTTTCTTT. Protein sequence: CASSSSQTLEAFF.

This chain uses TRBV11-3 with TRBJ2-1, with a weak D call TRBD2 (6 bases). The V gene lost 0 bases and the J gene lost 7 bases, with 13 bases spanning the gap. CDR1 is SGHNT, CDR2 YENEEA, per germline. The CDR3 is made up of 15 amino acids. The CDR3 loop is CASSLEGGGSNEQFF. The CDR3, as DNA: TGTGCCAGCAGCTTAGAGGGGGGAGGTAGTAATGAGCAGTTCTTC.

V is TRBV5-1 and J is TRBJ2-1, with a weak D call TRBD1 (6 bases). Trimming shortened V by 3 bases and J by 13 bases, and 14 bases separated the two germline ends. Germline V gives CDR1 SGHRS, CDR2 YFSETQ. The CDR3 is 12 residues long. CDR3 sequence (DNA): TGCGCCAGCAGCTCGAACAGGGTTGGTCAGTTCTTC. It yields the protein CASSSNRVGQFF.

CDR3 in amino acids: CASSMTANEQFF. The CDR3 DNA is TGTGCCAGCAGTATGACCGCGAATGAGCAGTTCTTC. V gene TRBV12-3 or TRBV12-4 combines with J gene TRBJ2-1, with D unclear. V lost 5 bases and J 7 bases, leaving 9 bases between the germline ends. This CDR3 region has 12 residues.

The chain carries TRBV4-2 and TRBJ1-1, with 7 bases identical to TRBD1. Germline V CDR1 and CDR2: LGHNA, YNFKEQ. Losses at the gene ends were 5 bases for V and 2 bases for J; bases not matched to a gene: 8. The CDR3 runs 15 residues. CDR3 residues: CASSYRGTANTEAFF. CDR3 DNA: TGTGCCAGCAGCTACCGCGGGACAGCAAACACTGAAGCTTTCTTT.

The V gene is TRBV5-6, the J gene TRBJ1-2, with D uncertain. V lost 1 base and J lost 6, with 7 bases in between. This CDR3 is 12 amino acids long. Germline-derived CDR1 and CDR2 are SGHDT and YYEEEE. The CDR3 nucleotides read TGTGCCAGCAGCTTGTCGAAGAATGGCTACACCTTC. Encoded protein: CASSLSKNGYTF. Complete variable domain (other parts from reference TRBV5-6 and TRBJ1-2): DAGVTQSPTHLIKTRGQQVTLRCSPKSGHDTVSWYQQALGQGPQFIFQYYEEEERQRGNFPDRFSGHQFPNYSSELNVNALLLGDSALYLCASSLSKNGYTFGSGTRLTVV.

This clonotype was seen only a few times. The CDR3, as DNA: TGTGCCAGCAGCGCGGATAATAGCAATCAGCCCCAGCATTTT. Its translation: CASSADNSNQPQHF. The chain employs TRBV5-5 and TRBJ1-5, with D hard to call. The CDR3 runs 14 residues. Germline CDR1 reads SGHKS; CDR2 reads YYEKEE (reference sequence). Trimming shortened V by 4 bases and J by 0 bases, and 8 bases separated the two germline ends.

This clonotype was observed a few times. This chain joins TRBV27 and TRBJ2-1, with a possible D match to TRBD2 (5 bases). V dropped 8 bases and J dropped 6 bases, with 8 bases sitting between them. There are 11 residues in the CDR3. The germline CDR1 and CDR2 sequences are MNHEY and SMNVEV (reference sequence). In DNA, the CDR3 is TGTGCCAGCGCGGGTCGCAATGAGCAGTTCTTC. Amino acids: CASAGRNEQFF.

The gene calls are TRBV7-4 and TRBJ2-7; no firm D call. Germline CDR1 is SGHVT and CDR2 is SQSDAQ. This CDR3 has 13 amino acids. Trimming took 5 bases from V and 10 from J, leaving 18 bases between them. DNA of the CDR3: TGTGCCAGCAGCGTAGTCCGATATGGTGAACAGTACGTC. Translated: CASSVVRYGEQYV.

This clonotype was seen ten or more times. J is TRBJ2-7 and V is TRBV7-2, with D unresolved. This CDR3 is 15 amino acids long. Trimming cost V 1 base and J 5 bases, with 15 bases left between them. From germline, CDR1 is SGHTA and CDR2 FQGNSA. The CDR3 coding sequence is TGTGCCAGCAGCTTAGTCGTTCAGGAATGGAACGAGCAGTACTTC. Translation: CASSLVVQEWNEQYF. The complete variable domain, with remaining parts taken from reference TRBV7-2 and TRBJ2-7, reads GAGVSQSPSNKVTEKGKDVELRCDPISGHTALYWYRQSLGQGLEFLIYFQGNSAPDKSGLPSDRFSAERTGGSVSTLTIQRTQQEDSAVYLCASSLVVQEWNEQYFGPGTRLTVT.

Worth noting for this clonotype: Given a much more abundant clone one base away, this may be a read error. As DNA, the CDR3 is TGTGCCAGCAGCACGGACAGTTTCGACACTGAAGCTTTCTTT. It yields the protein CASSTDSFDTEAFF. The chain uses TRBV7-2 and TRBJ1-1, with D possibly matching TRBD1 (6 bases). V lost 5 bases and J 3 bases, leaving 13 bases between the germline ends. From germline, CDR1 is SGHTA and CDR2 FQGNSA. The CDR3 extends over 14 amino acids.

The J gene is TRBJ2-3, the V gene TRBV27, with 8 bases lining up with TRBD1. The CDR3 contains 20 residues. V was clipped by 4 bases and J by 5 bases; unmatched bases: 23. Germline CDR1 is MNHEY and CDR2 is SMNVEV (reference sequence). The DNA for the CDR3 is TGTGCCAGCAGTTCGATGGACAGGGAAGCACAGGGAGTTCTAGGAGATACGCAGTATTTT. This codes for CASSSMDREAQGVLGDTQYF.

The rearrangement joins TRBV9 to TRBJ2-5; 12 bases line up with TRBD1. V lost 4 bases to trimming and J lost 5 bases; unmatched junction nucleotides: 9. The CDR3 loop spans 16 amino acids. CDR1 and CDR2 from the germline V gene are SGDLS and YYNGEE. The CDR3 here is CASSSSGTGGGETQYF. The CDR3 DNA reads as TGTGCCAGCAGCTCCTCCGGGACAGGGGGCGGCGAGACCCAGTACTTC.

In this sample, this clonotype turned up a few times. This chain links TRBV7-6 with TRBJ1-1; D unresolved. The CDR3 covers 16 residues. The germline V gene has CDR1 SGHVS and CDR2 FNYEAQ. The V and J ends lost 0 bases and 4 bases respectively, with 15 bases between them. Here the CDR3 reads CASSLADPAEGTEAFF. CDR3 sequence (DNA): TGTGCCAGCAGCTTAGCGGATCCAGCCGAGGGCACTGAAGCTTTCTTT.